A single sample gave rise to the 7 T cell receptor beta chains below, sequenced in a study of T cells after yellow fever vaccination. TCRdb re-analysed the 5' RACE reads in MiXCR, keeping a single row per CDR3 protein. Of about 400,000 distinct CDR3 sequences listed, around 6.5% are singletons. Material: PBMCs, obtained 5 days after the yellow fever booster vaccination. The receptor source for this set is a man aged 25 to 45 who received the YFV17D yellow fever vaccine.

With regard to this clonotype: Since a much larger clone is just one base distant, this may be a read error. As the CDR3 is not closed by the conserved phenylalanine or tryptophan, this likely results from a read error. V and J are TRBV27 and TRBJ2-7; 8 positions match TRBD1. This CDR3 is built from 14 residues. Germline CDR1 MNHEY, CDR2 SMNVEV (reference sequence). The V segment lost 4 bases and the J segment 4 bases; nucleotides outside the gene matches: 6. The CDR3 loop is CASSSLRGLYEQYS. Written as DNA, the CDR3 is TGTGCCAGCAGTTCTCTCAGGGGGCTATACGAGCAGTACTCC.

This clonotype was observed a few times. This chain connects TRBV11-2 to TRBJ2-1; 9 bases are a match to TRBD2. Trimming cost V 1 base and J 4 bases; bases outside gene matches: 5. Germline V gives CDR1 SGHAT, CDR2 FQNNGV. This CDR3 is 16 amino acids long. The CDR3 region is CASSLVLAGIYNEQFF. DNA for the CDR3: TGTGCCAGCAGCTTAGTTCTAGCGGGAATTTACAATGAGCAGTTCTTC.

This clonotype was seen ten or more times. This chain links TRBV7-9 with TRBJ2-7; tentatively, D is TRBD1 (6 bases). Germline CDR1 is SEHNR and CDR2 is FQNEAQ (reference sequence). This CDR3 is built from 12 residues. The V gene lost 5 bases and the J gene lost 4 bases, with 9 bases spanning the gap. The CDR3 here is CASSGGAYEQYF. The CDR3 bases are TGTGCCAGCAGCGGGGGCGCTTACGAGCAGTACTTC.

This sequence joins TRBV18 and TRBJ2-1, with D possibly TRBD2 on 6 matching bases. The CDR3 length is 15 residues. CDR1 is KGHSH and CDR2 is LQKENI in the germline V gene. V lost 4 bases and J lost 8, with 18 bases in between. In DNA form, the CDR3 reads TGTGCCAGCTCACAAAGTACGGGAGAAATCCATGAGCAGTTCTTC. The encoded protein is CASSQSTGEIHEQFF.

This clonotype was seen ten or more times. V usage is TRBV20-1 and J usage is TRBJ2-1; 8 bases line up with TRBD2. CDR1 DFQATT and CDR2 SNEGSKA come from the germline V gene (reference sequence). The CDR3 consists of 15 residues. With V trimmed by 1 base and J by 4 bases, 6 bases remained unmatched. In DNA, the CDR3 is TGCAGTGCTAGAGTCCCGGGACTAGTTTACAATGAGCAGTTCTTC. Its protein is CSARVPGLVYNEQFF.

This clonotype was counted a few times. CDR3 protein: CASSPEGRPNQPQHF. Here the CDR3 DNA reads TGTGCCAGCAGCCCCGAGGGACGGCCGAATCAGCCCCAGCATTTT. V is TRBV7-9 and J is TRBJ1-5; D may be TRBD1 (5 bases). The CDR3 is 15 residues long. Trimming removed 5 bases at V and 4 bases at J, with 15 bases between. Germline V gives CDR1 SEHNR, CDR2 FQNEAQ (reference sequence).

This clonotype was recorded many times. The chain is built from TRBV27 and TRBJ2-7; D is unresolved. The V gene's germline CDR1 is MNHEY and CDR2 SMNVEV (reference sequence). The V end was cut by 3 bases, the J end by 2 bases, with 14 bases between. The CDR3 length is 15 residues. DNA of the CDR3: TGTGCCAGCAGTTTTAGTGACCGGACGCCCTACGAGCAGTACTTC. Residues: CASSFSDRTPYEQYF.